Sequencing of this TCR beta chain was carried out in a study of CD8 T cells in Susac syndrome. About the research overall: At the time their blood was drawn, patients with Susac syndrome were either therapy-naive, on corticosteroids (with some of them also receiving intravenous immunoglobulin), or on intravenous immunoglobulin alone.

Patients with Susac syndrome fulfilled recently defined diagnostic criteria for definite or probable disease. RNA in amounts of roughly 0.5 to 1 ug was reverse transcribed with random hexamers. An immunoSEQ multiplex PCR generated amplified TCR beta CDR3 products spanning 54 Vbeta and 13 Jbeta. MiXCR was run by TCRdb on the immunoSEQ multiplex PCR reads, yielding one entry per CDR3 protein. The sample has 100,000 to 150,000 distinct CDR3 sequences; about 95% are singletons. This sequence was found in a human donor with Susac syndrome. The source material was CD8+ T cells from PBMCs.

In nucleotides, the CDR3 is TGTGCCAGCAGCTTAGATACCCCTCGCTTCTACAATGAGCAGTTCTTC. This gives the protein CASSLDTPRFYNEQFF. The genes are TRBV11-2 and TRBJ2-1; D ambiguous. CDR1 and CDR2 (germline): SGHAT, FQNNGV. The V gene lost 0 bases and the J gene lost 3 bases, with 12 bases spanning the gap. This CDR3 has 16 amino acids. Using reference TRBV11-2 and TRBJ2-1 for the parts outside the CDR3, the full variable domain is EAGVAQSPRYKIIEKRQSVAFWCNPISGHATLYWYQQILGQGPKLLIQFQNNGVVDDSQLPKDRFSAERLKGVDSTLKIQPAKLEDSAVYLCASSLDTPRFYNEQFFGPGTRLTVL.